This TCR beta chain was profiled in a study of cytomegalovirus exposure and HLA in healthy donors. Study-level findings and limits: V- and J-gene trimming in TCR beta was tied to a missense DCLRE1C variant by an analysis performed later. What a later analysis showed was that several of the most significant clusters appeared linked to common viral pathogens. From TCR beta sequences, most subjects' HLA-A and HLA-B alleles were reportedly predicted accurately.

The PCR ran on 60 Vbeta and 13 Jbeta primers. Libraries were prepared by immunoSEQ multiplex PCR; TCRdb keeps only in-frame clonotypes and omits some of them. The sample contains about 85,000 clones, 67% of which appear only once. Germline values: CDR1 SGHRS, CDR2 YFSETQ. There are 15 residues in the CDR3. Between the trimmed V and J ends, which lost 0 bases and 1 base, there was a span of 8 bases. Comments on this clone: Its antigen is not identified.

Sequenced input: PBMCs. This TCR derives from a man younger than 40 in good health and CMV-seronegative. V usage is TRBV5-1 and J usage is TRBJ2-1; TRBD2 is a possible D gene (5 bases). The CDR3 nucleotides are TGCGCCAGCAGCTTGGTAGGAGGTTCCTACAATGAGCAGTTCTTC. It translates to CASSLVGGSYNEQFF. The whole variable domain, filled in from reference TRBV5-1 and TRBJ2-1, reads KAGVTQTPRYLIKTRGQQVTLSCSPISGHRSVSWYQQTPGQGLQFLFEYFSETQRNKGNFPGRFSGRQFSNSRSEMNVSTLELGDSALYLCASSLVGGSYNEQFFGPGTRLTVL.